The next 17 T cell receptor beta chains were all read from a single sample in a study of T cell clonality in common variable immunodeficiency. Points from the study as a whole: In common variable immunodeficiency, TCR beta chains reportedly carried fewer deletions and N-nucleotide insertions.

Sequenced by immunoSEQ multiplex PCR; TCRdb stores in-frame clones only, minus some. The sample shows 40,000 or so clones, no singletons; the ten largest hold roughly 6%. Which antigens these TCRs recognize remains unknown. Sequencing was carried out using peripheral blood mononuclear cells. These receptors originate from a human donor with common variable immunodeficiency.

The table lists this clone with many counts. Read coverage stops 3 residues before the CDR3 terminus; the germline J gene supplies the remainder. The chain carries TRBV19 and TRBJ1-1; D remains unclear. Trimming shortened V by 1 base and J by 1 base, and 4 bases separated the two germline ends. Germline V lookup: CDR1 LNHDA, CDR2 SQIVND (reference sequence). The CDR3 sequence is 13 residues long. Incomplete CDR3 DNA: TGTGCCAGTAGTATAGGTCGGAACACTGAA. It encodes CASSIGRNTE. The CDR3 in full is CASSIGRNTEAFF.

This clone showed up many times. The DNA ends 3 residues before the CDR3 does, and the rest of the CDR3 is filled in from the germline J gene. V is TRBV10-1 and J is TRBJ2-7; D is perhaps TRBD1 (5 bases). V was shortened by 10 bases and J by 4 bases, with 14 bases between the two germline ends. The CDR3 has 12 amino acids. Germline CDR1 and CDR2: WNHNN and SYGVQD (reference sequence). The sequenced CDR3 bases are TGCGCCACCCCCCGGACAACATACGAG. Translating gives CATPRTTYE. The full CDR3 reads CATPRTTYEQYF.

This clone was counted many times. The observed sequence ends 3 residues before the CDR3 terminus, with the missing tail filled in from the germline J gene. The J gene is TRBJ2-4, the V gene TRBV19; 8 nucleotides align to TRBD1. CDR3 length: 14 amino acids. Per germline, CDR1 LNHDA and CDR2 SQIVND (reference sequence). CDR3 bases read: TGTGCCACCCAGGACAGGGTAGGGCCTACTCGT. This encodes CATQDRVGPTR. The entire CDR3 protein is CATQDRVGPTRQYF.

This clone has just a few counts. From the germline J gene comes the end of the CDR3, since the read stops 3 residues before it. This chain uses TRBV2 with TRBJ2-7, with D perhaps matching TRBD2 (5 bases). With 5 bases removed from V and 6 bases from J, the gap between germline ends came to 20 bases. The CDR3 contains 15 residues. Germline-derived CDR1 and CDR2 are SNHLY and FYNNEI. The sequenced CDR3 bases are TGTGCCAGCAGTAACCAAGAGGGTTCCCGTTCCGAG. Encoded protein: CASSNQEGSRSE. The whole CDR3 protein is CASSNQEGSRSEQYF.

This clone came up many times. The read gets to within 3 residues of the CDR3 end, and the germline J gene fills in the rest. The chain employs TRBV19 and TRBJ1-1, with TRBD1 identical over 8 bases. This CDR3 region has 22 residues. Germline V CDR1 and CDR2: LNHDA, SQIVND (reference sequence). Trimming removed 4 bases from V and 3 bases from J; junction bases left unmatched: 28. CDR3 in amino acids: CASSKVGLVRTGTGFRDTEAFF. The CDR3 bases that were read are TGTGCCAGTAGTAAGGTGGGCCTGGTTCGGACCGGGACAGGTTTTCGGGACACTGAA.

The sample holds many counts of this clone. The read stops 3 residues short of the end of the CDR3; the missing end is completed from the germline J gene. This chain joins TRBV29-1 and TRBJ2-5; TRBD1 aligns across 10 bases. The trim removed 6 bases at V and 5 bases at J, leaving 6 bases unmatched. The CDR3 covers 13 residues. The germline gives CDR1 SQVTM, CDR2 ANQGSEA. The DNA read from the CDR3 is TGCAGCGTAGCGACAGGGGGCCCGGAGACC. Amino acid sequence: CSVATGGPET. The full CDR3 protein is CSVATGGPETQYF.

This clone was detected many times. The covered CDR3 bases are TGTGCCAGCAGCTCCCCAGGGATTTCACCC. Translation gives CASSSPGISP. From start to end, the CDR3 is CASSSPGISPLHF. The rearrangement uses TRBV7-2 and TRBJ1-6, with D tentatively TRBD1 (5 bases). The read ends 3 residues early relative to the CDR3; the germline J gene fills the gap. The CDR3 is made up of 13 amino acids. V was trimmed by 4 bases and J by 9 bases, leaving 10 bases between them. Germline CDR1 and CDR2: SGHTA and FQGNSA.

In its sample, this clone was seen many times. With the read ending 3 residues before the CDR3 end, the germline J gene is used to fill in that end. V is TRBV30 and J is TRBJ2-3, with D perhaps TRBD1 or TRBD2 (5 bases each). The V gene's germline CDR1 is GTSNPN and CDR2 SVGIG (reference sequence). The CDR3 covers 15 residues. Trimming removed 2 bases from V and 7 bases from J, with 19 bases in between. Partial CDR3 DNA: TGTGCCTGGAGTAAAGGGGCCTCGGCCGGGAATACG. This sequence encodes CAWSKGASAGNT. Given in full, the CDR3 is CAWSKGASAGNTQYF.

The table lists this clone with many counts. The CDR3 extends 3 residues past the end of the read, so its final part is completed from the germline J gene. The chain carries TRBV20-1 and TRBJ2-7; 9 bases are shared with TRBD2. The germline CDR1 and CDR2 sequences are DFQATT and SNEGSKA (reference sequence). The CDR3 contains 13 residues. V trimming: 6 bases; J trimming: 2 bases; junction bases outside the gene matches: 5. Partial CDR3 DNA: TGCAGTGCGAGCCCTAGCGGGACCTACGAG. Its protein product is CSASPSGTYE. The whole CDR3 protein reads CSASPSGTYEQYF.

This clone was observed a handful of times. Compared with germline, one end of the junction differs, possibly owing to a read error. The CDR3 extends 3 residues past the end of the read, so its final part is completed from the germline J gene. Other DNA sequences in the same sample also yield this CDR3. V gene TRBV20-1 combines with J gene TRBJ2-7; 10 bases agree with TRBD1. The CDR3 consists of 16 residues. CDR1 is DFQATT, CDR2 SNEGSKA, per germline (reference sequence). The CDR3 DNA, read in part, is TGCAGTGCCAGAGATCCGAAGGGACAGGGGTTGAACGAG. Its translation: CSARDPKGQGLNE. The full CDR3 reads CSARDPKGQGLNEQYF.

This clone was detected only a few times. CDR3 DNA, as far as it was read: TGCGCCAGCAGCTTGGGGGGGGAAATGGGGAACACTGAA. This sequence encodes CASSLGGEMGNTE. The CDR3 as a whole reads CASSLGGEMGNTEAFF. This chain joins TRBV5-1 and TRBJ1-1; a possible D gene is TRBD1 (5 bases). The DNA ends 3 residues before the CDR3 does, and the rest of the CDR3 is filled in from the germline J gene. V was cut by 0 bases and J by 1 base, with 13 bases left in between. The CDR3 consists of 16 residues. Germline V lookup: CDR1 SGHRS, CDR2 YFSETQ.

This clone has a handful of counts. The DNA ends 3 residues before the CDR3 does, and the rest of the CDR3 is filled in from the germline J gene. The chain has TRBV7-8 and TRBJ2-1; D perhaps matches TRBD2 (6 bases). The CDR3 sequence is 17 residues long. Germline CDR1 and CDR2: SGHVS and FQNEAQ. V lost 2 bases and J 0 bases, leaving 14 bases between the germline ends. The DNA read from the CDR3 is TGTGCCAGCAGCTTAAGTAGCGGACCCGTCTCCTACAATGAG. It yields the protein CASSLSSGPVSYNE. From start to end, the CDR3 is CASSLSSGPVSYNEQFF.

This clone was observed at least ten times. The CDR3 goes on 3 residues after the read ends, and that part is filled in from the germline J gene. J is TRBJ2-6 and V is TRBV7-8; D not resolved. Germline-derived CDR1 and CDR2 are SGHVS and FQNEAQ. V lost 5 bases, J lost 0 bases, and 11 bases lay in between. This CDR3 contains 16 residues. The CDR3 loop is CASSPSPVSGANVLTF. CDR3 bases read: TGTGCCAGCAGCCCTTCCCCGGTCTCTGGGGCCAACGTC.

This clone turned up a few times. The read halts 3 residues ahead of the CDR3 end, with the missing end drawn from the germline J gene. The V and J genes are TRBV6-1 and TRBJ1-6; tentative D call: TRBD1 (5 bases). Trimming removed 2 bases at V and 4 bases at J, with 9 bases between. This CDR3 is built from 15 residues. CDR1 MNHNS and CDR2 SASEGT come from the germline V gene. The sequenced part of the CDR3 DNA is TGTGCCAGCAGTGAACTCGGGGGGTATAATTCACCC. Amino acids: CASSELGGYNSP. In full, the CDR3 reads CASSELGGYNSPLHF.

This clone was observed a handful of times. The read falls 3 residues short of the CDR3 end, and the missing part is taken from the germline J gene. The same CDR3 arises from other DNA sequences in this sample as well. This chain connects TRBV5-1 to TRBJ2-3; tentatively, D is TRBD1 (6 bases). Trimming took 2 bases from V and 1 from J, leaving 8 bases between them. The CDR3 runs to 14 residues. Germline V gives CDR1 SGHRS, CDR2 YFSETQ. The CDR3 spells CASSLQGGTDTQYF. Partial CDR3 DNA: TGCGCCAGCAGCTTACAGGGTGGCACAGATACG. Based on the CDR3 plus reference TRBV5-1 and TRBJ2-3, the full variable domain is KAGVTQTPRYLIKTRGQQVTLSCSPISGHRSVSWYQQTPGQGLQFLFEYFSETQRNKGNFPGRFSGRQFSNSRSEMNVSTLELGDSALYLCASSLQGGTDTQYFGPGTRLTVL.

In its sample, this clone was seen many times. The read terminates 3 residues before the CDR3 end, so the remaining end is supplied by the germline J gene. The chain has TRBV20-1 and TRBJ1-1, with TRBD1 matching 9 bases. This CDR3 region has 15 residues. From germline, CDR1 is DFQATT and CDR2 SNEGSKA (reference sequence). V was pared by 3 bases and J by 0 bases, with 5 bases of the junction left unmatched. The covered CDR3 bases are TGCAGTGCTAGGGGACAGGGAGGACTGAACACTGAA. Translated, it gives CSARGQGGLNTE. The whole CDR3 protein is CSARGQGGLNTEAFF.

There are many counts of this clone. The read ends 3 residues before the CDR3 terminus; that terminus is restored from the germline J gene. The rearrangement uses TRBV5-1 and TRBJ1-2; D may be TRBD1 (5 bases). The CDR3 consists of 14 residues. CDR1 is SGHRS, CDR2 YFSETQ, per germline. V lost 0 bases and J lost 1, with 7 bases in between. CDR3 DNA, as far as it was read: TGCGCCAGCAGCTTGGTTCAGGGTAACTATGGC. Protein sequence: CASSLVQGNYG. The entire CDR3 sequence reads CASSLVQGNYGYTF.